This TCR beta chain was recovered during a study of radiotherapy plus CTLA-4 blockade in lung cancer. The overall study: Objective responses were observed in around 17% of patients, and disease control was achieved by 30% to 35%. Findings and limits, study-wide: Researchers report tumor-derived TCR clones expanding in blood after radiotherapy plus ipilimumab.

Note on this clone: Its antigen remains unidentified.

CDR3 length equals 13 residues. The germline V and J ends were trimmed by 0 bases and 11 bases, with 13 bases remaining between them. Germline values: CDR1 LNHNV, CDR2 YYDKDF (reference sequence). Using immunoSEQ multiplex PCR, the repertoire was profiled, and TCRdb retains in-frame clones only, with some absent. The table has around 85,000 clones, approximately 83% seen once. The TCR comes from a human donor with non-small cell lung cancer who had a partial response to radiotherapy plus ipilimumab. This sequence joins TRBV15 and TRBJ1-2; TRBD1 is a possible D gene (6 bases). Sequences were derived from peripheral blood, sampled from a patient treated with radiotherapy plus ipilimumab. CDR3 nucleotide sequence: TGTGCCACCAGCAGAGATCAGAAGGGGGAGTACACCTTC. Its protein product is CATSRDQKGEYTF.